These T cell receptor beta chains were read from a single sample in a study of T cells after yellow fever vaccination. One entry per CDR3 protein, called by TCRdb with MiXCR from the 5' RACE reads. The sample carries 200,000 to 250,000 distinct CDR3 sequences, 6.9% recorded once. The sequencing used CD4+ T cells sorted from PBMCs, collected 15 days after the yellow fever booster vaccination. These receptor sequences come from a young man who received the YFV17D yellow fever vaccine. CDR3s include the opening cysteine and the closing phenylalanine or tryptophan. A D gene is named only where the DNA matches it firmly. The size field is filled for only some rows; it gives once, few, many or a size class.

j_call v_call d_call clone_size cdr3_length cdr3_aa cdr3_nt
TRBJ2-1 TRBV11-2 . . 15 CASSLDGGRRNEQFF TGTGCCAGCAGCTTAGACGGAGGGCGGAGGAATGAGCAGTTCTTC
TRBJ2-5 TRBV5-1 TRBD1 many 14 CASSWQGQQETQYF TGCGCCAGCAGCTGGCAGGGACAGCAAGAGACCCAGTACTTC
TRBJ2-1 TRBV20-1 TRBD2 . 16 CSARGTGTSAYNEQFF TGCAGTGCTAGGGGGACCGGGACTAGCGCGTACAATGAGCAGTTCTTC
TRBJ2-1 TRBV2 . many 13 CASSVMGENEQFF TGTGCCAGCAGTGTAATGGGGGAAAATGAGCAGTTCTTC
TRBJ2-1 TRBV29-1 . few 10 CSVALLGQFF TGCAGCGTTGCCCTGCTCGGTCAGTTCTTC
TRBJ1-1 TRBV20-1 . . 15 CSARNPRREITEAFF TGCAGTGCTAGGAACCCTCGCAGGGAAATCACTGAAGCTTTCTTT
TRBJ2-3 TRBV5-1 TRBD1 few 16 CASSWGTGDGTDTQYF TGCGCCAGCAGCTGGGGGACAGGCGACGGGACAGATACGCAGTATTTT
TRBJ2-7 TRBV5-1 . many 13 CASSFRQGREQYF TGCGCCAGCAGCTTTAGGCAGGGGAGAGAGCAGTACTTC
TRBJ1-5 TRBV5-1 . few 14 CASSLGHSNQPQHF TGCGCCAGCAGCTTGGGGCACAGCAATCAGCCCCAGCATTTT
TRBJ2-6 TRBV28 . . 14 CASRQPSGANVLTF TGTGCCAGCAGACAACCCTCTGGGGCCAACGTCCTGACTTTC
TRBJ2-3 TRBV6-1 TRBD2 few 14 CASFSGSSGDTQYF TGTGCCAGCTTTAGCGGGAGTAGTGGAGATACGCAGTATTTT
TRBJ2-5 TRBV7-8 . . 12 CASSLIRGTQYF TGTGCCAGCAGCTTAATCCGCGGGACCCAGTACTTC
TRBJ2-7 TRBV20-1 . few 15 CSVKARGSGYYEQYF TGCAGTGTTAAGGCCCGGGGTAGCGGTTACTACGAGCAGTACTTC
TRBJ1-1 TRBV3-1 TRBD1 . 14 CAFNAGQLNTEAFF TGTGCCTTCAACGCGGGACAGTTGAACACTGAAGCTTTCTTT
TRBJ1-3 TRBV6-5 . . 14 CASSYTPSGNTIYF TGTGCCAGCAGTTATACCCCCTCTGGAAACACCATATATTTT
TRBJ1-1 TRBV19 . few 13 CASSYRGNTEAFF TGTGCCAGTAGCTACCGGGGGAACACTGAAGCTTTCTTT
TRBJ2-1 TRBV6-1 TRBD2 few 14 CAIQSGTLRYEQFF TGTGCCATCCAAAGCGGGACCCTACGATATGAGCAGTTCTTC
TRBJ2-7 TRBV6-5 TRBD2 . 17 CASIKRSAAGGAYEQYF TGTGCCAGCATCAAAAGATCAGCAGCGGGAGGGGCCTACGAGCAGTACTTC
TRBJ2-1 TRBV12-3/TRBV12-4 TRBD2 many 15 CASRGGLAYTNEQFF TGTGCCAGCAGGGGGGGACTAGCTTATACTAATGAGCAGTTCTTC
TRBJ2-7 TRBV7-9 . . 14 CASSSSTGGYEQYF TGTGCCAGCAGTTCAAGTACCGGGGGCTACGAGCAGTACTTC
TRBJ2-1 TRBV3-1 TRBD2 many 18 CASSHSRLAGGPIDEQFF TGTGCCAGCAGCCACTCGAGACTAGCGGGAGGGCCTATCGATGAGCAGTTCTTC
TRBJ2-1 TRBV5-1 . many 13 CASSLGRADEQFF TGCGCCAGCAGCTTGGGAAGGGCGGATGAGCAGTTCTTC
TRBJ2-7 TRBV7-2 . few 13 CASSLVRNYEQYF TGTGCCAGCAGCTTGGTTCGGAACTACGAGCAGTACTTC
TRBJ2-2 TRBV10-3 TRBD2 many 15 CAISEAGGYTGELFF TGTGCCATCAGTGAAGCGGGAGGGTACACCGGGGAGCTGTTTTTT
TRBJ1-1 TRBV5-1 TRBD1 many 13 CASSSGQDPGAFF TGCGCCAGCAGCTCGGGACAGGACCCTGGAGCTTTCTTT
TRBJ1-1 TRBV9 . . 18 CASSVVGKFSALNTEAFF TGTGCCAGCAGCGTAGTCGGCAAGTTTTCCGCTTTGAACACTGAAGCTTTCTTT
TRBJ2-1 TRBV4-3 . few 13 CASSQPGASEQFF TGCGCCAGCAGCCAACCAGGAGCTTCTGAGCAGTTCTTC
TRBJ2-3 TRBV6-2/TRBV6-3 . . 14 CASTATGPADTQYF TGTGCCAGCACCGCGACAGGTCCGGCGGATACGCAGTATTTT
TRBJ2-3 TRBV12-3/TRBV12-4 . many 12 CASGLSTDTQYF TGTGCCTCGGGACTCTCCACAGATACGCAGTATTTT
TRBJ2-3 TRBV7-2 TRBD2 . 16 CASSSRAGGGTDTQYF TGTGCCAGCAGCTCCAGAGCGGGAGGAGGTACAGATACGCAGTATTTT
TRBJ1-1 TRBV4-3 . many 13 CASSGPLNTEAFF TGCGCCAGCAGCGGGCCCCTGAACACTGAAGCTTTCTTT
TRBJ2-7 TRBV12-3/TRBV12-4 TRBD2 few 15 CASSFWIAGNYEQYF TGTGCCAGCAGTTTCTGGATAGCGGGAAACTACGAGCAGTACTTC
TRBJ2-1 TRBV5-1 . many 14 CASSLGDLYNEQFF TGCGCCAGCAGCTTGGGGGACCTTTACAATGAGCAGTTCTTC